This entry concerns a single T cell receptor (beta chain). Its specificity is not known. One base away lies a much larger clone, so this may be a sequencing read error. The TCR beta CDR3 regions underwent amplification using RNA transcripts as the source. The primer set for the first-round RT-PCR of the TCR CDR3 was HTBI. TCRdb reanalysed the multiplex PCR reads using MiXCR and keeps one entry per CDR3 protein. The sample lists 200,000 to 300,000 distinct CDR3 sequences, roughly 15% occurring once. Investigators excluded patients with uncontrolled infection, other autoimmune disease, pregnancy or lactation. Cells are PBMCs isolated from approximately 9.2 ml of fresh blood. The sample originates from a study of T cells in Graves' hyperthyroidism and ophthalmopathy. Study observations and caveats: Ophthalmopathy and stable hyperthyroidism were told apart by a 13 V-J model. Among thyroid clonotypes expanded above 0.001, most also appeared in blood.

Germline loops: CDR1 LNHNV, CDR2 YYDKDF (reference sequence). The CDR3 is 14 residues long. Sequencing was carried out using blood. The rearrangement links TRBV15 to TRBJ1-2; D may be TRBD1 (5 bases). The TCR originated in a woman in her late teens or twenties with Graves' ophthalmopathy. The CDR3 protein is CAASSEDNNYGYTF. The CDR3 region has the DNA TGTGCCGCCAGCAGCGAGGACAATAACTATGGCTACACCTTC. Complete variable domain (other parts from reference TRBV15 and TRBJ1-2): DAMVIQNPRYQVTQFGKPVTLSCSQTLNHNVMYWYQQKSSQAPKLLFHYYDKDFNNEADTPDNFQSRRPNTSFCFLDIRSPGLGDTAMYLCAASSEDNNYGYTFGSGTRLTVV.